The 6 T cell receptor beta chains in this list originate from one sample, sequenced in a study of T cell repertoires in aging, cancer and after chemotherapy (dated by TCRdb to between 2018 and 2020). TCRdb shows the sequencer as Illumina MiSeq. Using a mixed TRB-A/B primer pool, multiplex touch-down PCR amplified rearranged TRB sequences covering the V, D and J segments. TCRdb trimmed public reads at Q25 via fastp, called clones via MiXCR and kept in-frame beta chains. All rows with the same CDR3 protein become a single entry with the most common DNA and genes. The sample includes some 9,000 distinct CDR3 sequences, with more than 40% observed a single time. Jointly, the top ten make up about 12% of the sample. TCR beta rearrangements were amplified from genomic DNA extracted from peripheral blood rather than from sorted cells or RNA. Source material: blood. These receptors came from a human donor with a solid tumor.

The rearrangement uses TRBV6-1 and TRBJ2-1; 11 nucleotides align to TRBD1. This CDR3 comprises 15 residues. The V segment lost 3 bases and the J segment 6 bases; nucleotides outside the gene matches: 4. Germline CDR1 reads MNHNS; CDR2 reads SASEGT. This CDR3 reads CASSDGQGAINEQFF. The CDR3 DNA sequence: TGTGCCAGCAGTGACGGACAGGGGGCAATCAATGAGCAGTTCTTC.

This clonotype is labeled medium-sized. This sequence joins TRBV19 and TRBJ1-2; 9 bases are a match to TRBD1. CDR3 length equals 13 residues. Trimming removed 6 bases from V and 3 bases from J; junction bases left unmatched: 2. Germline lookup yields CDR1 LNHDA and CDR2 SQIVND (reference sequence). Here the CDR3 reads CASSRQGDYGYTF. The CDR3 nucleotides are TGTGCCAGTAGCCGACAGGGGGACTATGGCTACACCTTC. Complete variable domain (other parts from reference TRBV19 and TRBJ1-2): DGGITQSPKYLFRKEGQNVTLSCEQNLNHDAMYWYRQDPGQGLRLIYYSQIVNDFQKGDIAEGYSVSREKKESFPLTVTSAQKNPTAFYLCASSRQGDYGYTFGSGTRLTVV.

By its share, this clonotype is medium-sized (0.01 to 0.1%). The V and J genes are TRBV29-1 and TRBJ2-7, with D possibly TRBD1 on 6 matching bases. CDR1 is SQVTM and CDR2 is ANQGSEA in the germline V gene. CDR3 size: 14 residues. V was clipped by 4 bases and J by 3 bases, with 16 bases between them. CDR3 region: CSVAGTKDFYEQYF. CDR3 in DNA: TGCAGCGTTGCCGGGACAAAGGACTTCTACGAGCAGTACTTC.

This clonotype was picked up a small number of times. The CDR3 sequence is CASSPRDGGYEKLFF. The CDR3 DNA sequence: TGTGCCAGTAGTCCCCGGGACGGCGGGTATGAAAAACTGTTTTTT. The chain joins TRBV19 to TRBJ1-4; TRBD1 is a possible D gene (5 bases). Trimming removed 5 bases at V and 6 bases at J, with 16 bases between. The CDR3 is 15 amino acids. From germline, CDR1 is LNHDA and CDR2 SQIVND (reference sequence).

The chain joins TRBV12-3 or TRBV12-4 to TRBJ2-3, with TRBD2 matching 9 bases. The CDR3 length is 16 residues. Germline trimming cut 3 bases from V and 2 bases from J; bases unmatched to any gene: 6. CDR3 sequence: CASSFTLAGPTDTQYF. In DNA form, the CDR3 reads TGTGCCAGCAGTTTCACCCTAGCGGGGCCCACAGATACGCAGTATTTT.

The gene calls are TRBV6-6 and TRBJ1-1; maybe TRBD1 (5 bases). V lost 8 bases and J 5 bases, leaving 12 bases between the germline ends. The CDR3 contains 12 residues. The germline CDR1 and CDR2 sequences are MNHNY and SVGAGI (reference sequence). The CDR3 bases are TGTGCCAGCGGGGGACCGGGGACTGAAGCTTTCTTT. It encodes CASGGPGTEAFF.